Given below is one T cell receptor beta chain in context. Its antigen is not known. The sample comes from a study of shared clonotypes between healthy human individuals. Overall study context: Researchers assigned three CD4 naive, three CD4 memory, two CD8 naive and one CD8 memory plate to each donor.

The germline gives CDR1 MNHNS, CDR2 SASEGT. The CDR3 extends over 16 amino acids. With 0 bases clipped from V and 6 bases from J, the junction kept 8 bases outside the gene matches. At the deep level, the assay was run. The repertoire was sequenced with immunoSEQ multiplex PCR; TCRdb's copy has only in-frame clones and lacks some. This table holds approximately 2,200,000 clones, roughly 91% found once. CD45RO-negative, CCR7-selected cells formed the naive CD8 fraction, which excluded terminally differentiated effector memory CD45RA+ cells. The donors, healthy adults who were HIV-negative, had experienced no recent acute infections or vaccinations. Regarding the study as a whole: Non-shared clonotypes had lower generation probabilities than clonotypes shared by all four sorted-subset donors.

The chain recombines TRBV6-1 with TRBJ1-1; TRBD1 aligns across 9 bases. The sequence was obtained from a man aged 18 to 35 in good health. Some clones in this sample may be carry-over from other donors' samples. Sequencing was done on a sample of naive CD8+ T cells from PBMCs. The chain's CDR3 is CASSEAGGQGTPEAFF. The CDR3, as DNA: TGTGCCAGCAGTGAAGCGGGAGGACAGGGGACCCCTGAAGCTTTCTTT.